Each of the 18 T cell receptor beta chains below was sequenced from the same sample in a study of identical twins' blood T cells. From the 5' RACE reads, TCRdb called clonotypes with MiXCR, one entry per CDR3 protein. The top ten clones hold about 6% of a sample with fewer than 450,000 distinct CDR3 sequences, roughly 31% of them seen once. The sample consisted of PBMCs. All receptors come from a woman between 18 and 50 years old in good health.

This clonotype was counted only a few times. The chain joins TRBV20-1 to TRBJ1-4; D uncertain. There are 13 residues in the CDR3. The germline V gene has CDR1 DFQATT and CDR2 SNEGSKA (reference sequence). The V and J ends lost 7 bases and 0 bases respectively, with 9 bases between them. The CDR3 DNA reads TGCAGTGTTTACAGCGCAACTAATGAAAAACTGTTTTTT. Translation: CSVYSATNEKLFF.

This sequence joins TRBV9 and TRBJ1-5; D not resolved. The CDR3 loop spans 13 amino acids. Germline CDR1 is SGDLS and CDR2 is YYNGEE. The V gene lost 0 bases and the J gene lost 6 bases, with 7 bases spanning the gap. As DNA, the CDR3 is TGTGCCAGCAGCGTAGGAGGCGTTCAGCCCCAGCATTTT. As protein: CASSVGGVQPQHF. The whole variable domain, remainder taken from reference TRBV9 and TRBJ1-5, is DSGVTQTPKHLITATGQRVTLRCSPRSGDLSVYWYQQSLDQGLQFLIQYYNGEERAKGNILERFSAQQFPDLHSELNLSSLELGDSALYFCASSVGGVQPQHFGDGTRLSIL.

The genes are TRBV29-1 and TRBJ2-7; no clear D gene. With 3 bases removed from V and 1 base from J, the gap between germline ends came to 4 bases. The CDR3 has 11 residues. In germline, CDR1 is SQVTM, CDR2 ANQGSEA. For the CDR3, the DNA is TGCAGCGTTGACATATCCTACGAGCAGTACTTC. Protein sequence: CSVDISYEQYF.

The rearrangement uses TRBV5-1 and TRBJ2-1, with TRBD2 matching 13 bases. Germline trimming cut 2 bases from V and 0 bases from J; bases unmatched to any gene: 5. Germline CDR1 is SGHRS and CDR2 is YFSETQ. This CDR3 has 18 residues. CDR3 DNA: TGCGCCAGCAGCTTTTCGACTAGCGGGGGGAGCTCCTACAATGAGCAGTTCTTC. Translated, it gives CASSFSTSGGSSYNEQFF.

This clonotype was seen more than once but under ten times. The rearrangement links TRBV19 to TRBJ2-2; D is undetermined. CDR1 LNHDA and CDR2 SQIVND come from the germline V gene (reference sequence). The germline V and J ends were trimmed by 3 bases and 0 bases, with 8 bases remaining between them. CDR3 size: 15 residues. The DNA for the CDR3 is TGTGCCAGTAGTATCAGACATTCGAACACCGGGGAGCTGTTTTTT. Residues: CASSIRHSNTGELFF. Supplemented by reference TRBV19 and TRBJ2-2, the full variable domain reads DGGITQSPKYLFRKEGQNVTLSCEQNLNHDAMYWYRQDPGQGLRLIYYSQIVNDFQKGDIAEGYSVSREKKESFPLTVTSAQKNPTAFYLCASSIRHSNTGELFFGEGSRLTVL.

In its sample, this clonotype was seen a few times. The CDR3 region has the DNA TGCGCCAGCAGCCAGTATAAGGGGTTGGGATTCGGCTATGGCTACACCTTC. Translation: CASSQYKGLGFGYGYTF. The rearrangement joins TRBV4-3 to TRBJ1-2, with a weak D call TRBD1 (5 bases). Trimming took off 3 bases at V and 4 bases at J, with 21 bases between the two ends. The CDR3 length is 17 residues. In germline, CDR1 is LGHNA, CDR2 YSLEER.

V usage is TRBV3-1 and J usage is TRBJ2-3, with TRBD1 identical over 9 bases. Trimming took 5 bases from V and 9 from J; bases not matched to a gene: 6. The CDR3 covers 13 residues. CDR1 is LGHDT, CDR2 YNNKEL, per germline (reference sequence). This chain's CDR3 is CASSWTGEVTQYF. CDR3 nucleotides: TGTGCCAGCAGCTGGACAGGGGAAGTCACGCAGTATTTT.

J is TRBJ2-3 and V is TRBV19; D is unresolved. The V gene lost 6 bases and the J gene lost 0 bases, with 10 bases spanning the gap. The CDR3 is 14 amino acids. Germline values: CDR1 LNHDA, CDR2 SQIVND (reference sequence). CDR3 protein: CASRDQPSTDTQYF. The CDR3 DNA reads TGTGCCAGTAGAGATCAACCTAGCACAGATACGCAGTATTTT.

A few counts support this clonotype. J is TRBJ1-2 and V is TRBV29-1; TRBD1 matches 10 bases. The CDR3 has 16 residues. Germline lookup yields CDR1 SQVTM and CDR2 ANQGSEA. Losses at the gene ends were 6 bases for V and 2 bases for J; bases not matched to a gene: 12. CDR3 DNA sequence: TGCAGCGTCAACTCCGGGACAGGGGCCCGAAACTATGGCTACACCTTC. This encodes CSVNSGTGARNYGYTF.

The gene calls are TRBV12-5 and TRBJ1-1; 7 nucleotides line up with TRBD1. The CDR3 extends over 16 amino acids. Looked up from germline, CDR1 is LGHNT and CDR2 is FRNRAP. J gave up 1 base and V 6 bases, and 11 bases lay outside the gene matches. CDR3 in DNA: TGTGCTAGTGGGTCCCTAGGGGGCATCCAGAACACTGAAGCTTTCTTT. This gives the protein CASGSLGGIQNTEAFF.

CDR3 in amino acids: CSVEEQRDTEAFF. The CDR3 DNA follows: TGCAGCGTTGAGGAGCAGCGGGACACTGAAGCTTTCTTT. This chain joins TRBV29-1 and TRBJ1-1, with unresolved D. Germline CDR1 SQVTM, CDR2 ANQGSEA. The CDR3 runs to 13 residues. With 3 bases removed from V and 3 bases from J, the gap between germline ends came to 11 bases. The variable domain in full, completed from reference TRBV29-1 and TRBJ1-1, reads SAVISQKPSRDICQRGTSLTIQCQVDSQVTMMFWYRQQPGQSLTLIATANQGSEATYESGFVIDKFPISRPNLTFSTLTVSNMSPEDSSIYLCSVEEQRDTEAFFGQGTRLTVV.

This chain uses TRBV7-8 with TRBJ2-7; TRBD2 matches at 9 bases. After removal of 4 bases from V and 1 base from J, the junction contained 5 bases not matched to a gene. This CDR3 comprises 15 residues. CDR1 and CDR2 from the germline V gene are SGHVS and FQNEAQ. This chain's CDR3 is CASSWREGPSYEQYF. The CDR3, as DNA: TGTGCCAGCAGCTGGCGGGAGGGCCCATCCTACGAGCAGTACTTC.

As to this clonotype: A clone one base away is much larger, so this may be a read error. The chain employs TRBV14 and TRBJ2-2; D is ambiguous. The CDR3 has 17 amino acids. CDR1 is SGHDN and CDR2 is FVKESK in the germline V gene. Trimming removed 4 bases from V and 2 bases from J, with 17 bases in between. The CDR3 loop is CASSLSLTRFNTGELFF. The DNA for the CDR3 is TGTGCCAGCAGCCTGAGCCTTACGCGGTTTAACACCGGGGAGCTGTTTTTT.

The V gene is TRBV6-1, the J gene TRBJ2-1, with TRBD2 matching over 10 bases. V dropped 7 bases and J dropped 4; count of bases not matched to a gene: 10. CDR1 is MNHNS and CDR2 is SASEGT in the germline V gene. The CDR3 is 16 residues long. The CDR3 reads CASIPFGTSEYNEQFF. DNA for the CDR3: TGTGCCAGCATCCCCTTCGGGACTAGCGAATACAATGAGCAGTTCTTC.

Only a few counts were recorded for this clonotype. The gene calls are TRBV9 and TRBJ2-2; D tentatively fits TRBD1 or TRBD2 (5 bases each). Trimming stripped 4 bases from V and 7 bases from J, with 11 bases between. Germline-derived CDR1 and CDR2 are SGDLS and YYNGEE. The CDR3 is made up of 13 amino acids. The CDR3 DNA reads TGTGCCAGCAGCAACCGGGACGTCGGGGAGCTGTTTTTT. This translates into CASSNRDVGELFF.

This clonotype was recorded a few times. This chain links TRBV19 with TRBJ2-5; D is undetermined. The CDR3 runs to 13 residues. V was clipped by 4 bases and J by 4 bases, with 10 bases between them. Germline V gene data show CDR1 as LNHDA and CDR2 as SQIVND (reference sequence). The CDR3 DNA follows: TGTGCCAGTAGTACTGGCCCCCGAGAGACCCAGTACTTC. Amino acids: CASSTGPRETQYF.

On this clonotype: A read error is possible here, since a much larger clone lies one base away. The gene calls are TRBV6-6 and TRBJ1-4; tentative D call: TRBD1 (5 bases). The CDR3 consists of 13 residues. In germline, CDR1 is MNHNY, CDR2 SVGAGI (reference sequence). The CDR3 loop reads CASSYQGGERLFF. CDR3 DNA sequence: TGTGCCAGCAGTTACCAGGGCGGGGAAAGACTGTTTTTT.

This rearrangement joins TRBV5-1 to TRBJ1-4; possibly TRBD1 for D (6 bases). The CDR3 has 15 amino acids. V shed 4 bases and J shed 5 bases, with 15 bases lying between them. Germline CDR1 and CDR2: SGHRS and YFSETQ. Here the CDR3 DNA reads TGCGCCAGCAGCCGCCCGGACAGCCCCAATGAAAAACTGTTTTTT. It is translated as CASSRPDSPNEKLFF.